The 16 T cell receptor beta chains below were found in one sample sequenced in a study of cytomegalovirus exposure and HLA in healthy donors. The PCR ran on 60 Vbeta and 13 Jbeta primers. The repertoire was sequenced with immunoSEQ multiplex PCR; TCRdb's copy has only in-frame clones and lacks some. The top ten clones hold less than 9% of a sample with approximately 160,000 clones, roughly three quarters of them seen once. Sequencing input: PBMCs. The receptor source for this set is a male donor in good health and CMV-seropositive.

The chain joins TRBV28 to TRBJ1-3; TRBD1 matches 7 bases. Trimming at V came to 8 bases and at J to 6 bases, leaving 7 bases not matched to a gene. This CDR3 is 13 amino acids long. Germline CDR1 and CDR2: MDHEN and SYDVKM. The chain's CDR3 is CASVTGAENTIYF. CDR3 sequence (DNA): TGTGCCAGCGTCACAGGGGCGGAAAACACCATATATTTT.

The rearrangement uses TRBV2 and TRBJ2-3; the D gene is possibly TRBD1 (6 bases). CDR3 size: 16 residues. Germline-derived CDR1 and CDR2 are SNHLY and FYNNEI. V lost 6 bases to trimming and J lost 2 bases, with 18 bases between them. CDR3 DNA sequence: TGTGCCAGCAGACCTCGATCAGGGGCGACCACAGATACGCAGTATTTT. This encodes CASRPRSGATTDTQYF.

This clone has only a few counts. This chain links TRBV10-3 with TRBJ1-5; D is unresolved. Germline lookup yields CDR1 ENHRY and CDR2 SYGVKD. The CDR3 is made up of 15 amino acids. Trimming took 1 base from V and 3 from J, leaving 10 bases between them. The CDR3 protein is CAISEYGSLNQPQHF. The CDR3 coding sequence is TGTGCCATCAGTGAGTACGGGAGCCTCAATCAGCCCCAGCATTTT.

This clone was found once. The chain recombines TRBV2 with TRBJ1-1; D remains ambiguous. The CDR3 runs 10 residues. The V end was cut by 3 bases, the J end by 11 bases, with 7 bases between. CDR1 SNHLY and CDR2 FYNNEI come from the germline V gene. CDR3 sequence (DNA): TGTGCCAGCAGTGAGGTCGGGGCTTTCTTT. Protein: CASSEVGAFF.

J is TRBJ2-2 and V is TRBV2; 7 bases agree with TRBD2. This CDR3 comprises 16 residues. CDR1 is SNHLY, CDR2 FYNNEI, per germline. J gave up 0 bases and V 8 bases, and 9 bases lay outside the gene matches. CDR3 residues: CASRGVLITNTGELFF. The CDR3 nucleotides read TGTGCCAGCCGGGGGGTCCTCATAACGAACACCGGGGAGCTGTTTTTT.

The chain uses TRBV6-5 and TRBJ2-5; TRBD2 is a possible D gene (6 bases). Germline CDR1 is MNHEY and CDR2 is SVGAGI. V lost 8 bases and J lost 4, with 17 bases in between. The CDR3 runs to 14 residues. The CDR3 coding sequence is TGTGCCAGCTCCTACGGGGGAGTTGGAGAGACCCAGTACTTC. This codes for CASSYGGVGETQYF.

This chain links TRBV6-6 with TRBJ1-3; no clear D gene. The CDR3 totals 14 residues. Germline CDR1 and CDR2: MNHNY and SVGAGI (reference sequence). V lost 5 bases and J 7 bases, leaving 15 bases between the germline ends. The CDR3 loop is CASSLGREGNTIYF. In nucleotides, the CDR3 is TGTGCCAGCAGTCTCGGGAGGGAGGGTAACACCATATATTTT.

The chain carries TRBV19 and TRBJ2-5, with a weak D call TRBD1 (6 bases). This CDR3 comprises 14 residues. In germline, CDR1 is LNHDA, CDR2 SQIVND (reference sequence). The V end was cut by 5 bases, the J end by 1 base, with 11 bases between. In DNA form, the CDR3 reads TGTGCCAGTAGTCCAAGGGACATCCAAGAGACCCAGTACTTC. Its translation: CASSPRDIQETQYF.

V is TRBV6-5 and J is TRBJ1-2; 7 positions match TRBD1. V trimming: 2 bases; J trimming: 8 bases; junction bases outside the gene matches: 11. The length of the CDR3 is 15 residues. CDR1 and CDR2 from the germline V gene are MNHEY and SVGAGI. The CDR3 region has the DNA TGTGCCAGCAGTTACCTGGGACAGAAGGTGGGGGGCTACACCTTC. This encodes CASSYLGQKVGGYTF.

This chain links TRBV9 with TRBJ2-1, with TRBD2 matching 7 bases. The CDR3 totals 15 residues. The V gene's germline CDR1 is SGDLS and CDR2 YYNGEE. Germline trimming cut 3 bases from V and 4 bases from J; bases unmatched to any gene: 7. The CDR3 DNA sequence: TGTGCCAGCAGCGAGACCGGGACTACATACAATGAGCAGTTCTTC. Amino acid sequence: CASSETGTTYNEQFF.

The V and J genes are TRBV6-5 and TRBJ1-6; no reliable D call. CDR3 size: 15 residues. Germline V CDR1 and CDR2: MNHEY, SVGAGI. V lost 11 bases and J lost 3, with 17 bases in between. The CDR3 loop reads CASSAPRGYNSPLHF. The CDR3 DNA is TGTGCCTCATCTGCCCCTCGGGGCTATAATTCACCCCTCCACTTT.

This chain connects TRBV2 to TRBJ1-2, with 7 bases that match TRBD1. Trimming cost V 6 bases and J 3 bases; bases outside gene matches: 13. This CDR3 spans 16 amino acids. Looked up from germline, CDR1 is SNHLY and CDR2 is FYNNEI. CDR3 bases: TGTGCCAGCAGCCCCCTGGGCAGGGGGTTAGACTATGGCTACACCTTC. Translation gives CASSPLGRGLDYGYTF.

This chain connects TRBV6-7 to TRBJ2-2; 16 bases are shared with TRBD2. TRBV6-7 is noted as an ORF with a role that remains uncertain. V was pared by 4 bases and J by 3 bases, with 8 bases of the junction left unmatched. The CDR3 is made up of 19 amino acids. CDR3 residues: CASSCVPGLAGGDTGELFF. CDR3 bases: TGTGCCAGCAGTTGCGTACCGGGACTAGCGGGGGGGGACACCGGGGAGCTGTTTTTT.

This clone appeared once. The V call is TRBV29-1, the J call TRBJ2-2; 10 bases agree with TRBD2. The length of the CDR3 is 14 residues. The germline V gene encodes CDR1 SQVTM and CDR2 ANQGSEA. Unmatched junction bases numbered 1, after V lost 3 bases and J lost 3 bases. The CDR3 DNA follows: TGCAGCGTTGACCTAGCGGGGGACACCGGGGAGCTGTTTTTT. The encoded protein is CSVDLAGDTGELFF.

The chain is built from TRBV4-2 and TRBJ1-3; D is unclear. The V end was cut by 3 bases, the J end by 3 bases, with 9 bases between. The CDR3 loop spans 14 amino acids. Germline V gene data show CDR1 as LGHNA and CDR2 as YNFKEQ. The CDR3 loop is CASSHLSYGNTIYF. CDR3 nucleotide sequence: TGTGCCAGCAGCCACCTGTCGTATGGAAACACCATATATTTT.

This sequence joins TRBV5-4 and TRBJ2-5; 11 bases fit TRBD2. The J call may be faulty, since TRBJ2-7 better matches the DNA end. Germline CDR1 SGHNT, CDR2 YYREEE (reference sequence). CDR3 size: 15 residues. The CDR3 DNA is TGTGCCAGCAGCTCCACTAGCGGGGGCTCCTACGAGCAGTACTTC. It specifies CASSSTSGGSYEQYF.